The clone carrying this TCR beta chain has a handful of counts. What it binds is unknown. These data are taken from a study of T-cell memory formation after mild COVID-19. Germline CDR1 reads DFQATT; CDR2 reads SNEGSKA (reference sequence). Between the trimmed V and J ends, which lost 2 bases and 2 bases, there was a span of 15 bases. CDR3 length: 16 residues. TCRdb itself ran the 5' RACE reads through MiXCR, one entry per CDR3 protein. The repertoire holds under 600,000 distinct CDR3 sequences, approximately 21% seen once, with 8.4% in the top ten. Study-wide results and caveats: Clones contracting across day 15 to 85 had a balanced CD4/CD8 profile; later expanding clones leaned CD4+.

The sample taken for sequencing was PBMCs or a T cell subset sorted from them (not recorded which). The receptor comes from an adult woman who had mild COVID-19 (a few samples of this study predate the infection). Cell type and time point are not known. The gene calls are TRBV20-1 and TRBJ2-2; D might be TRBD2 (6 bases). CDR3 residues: CSARIYGTSNTGELFF. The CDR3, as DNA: TGCAGTGCTAGAATTTACGGGACTTCTAACACCGGGGAGCTGTTTTTT.